The rows below give T cell receptor beta chains drawn from one sample of a study of cytotoxic CD8 clonotypes in ibrutinib-treated CLL. Here immunoSEQ multiplex PCR was the method, and the copy in TCRdb shows in-frame clones only, minus some. This sample has under 200,000 clones; approximately 80% occur once, and the top ten carry roughly 4.5%. Source: PBMCs, taken after 24 months of ibrutinib treatment. All receptors come from a human donor with chronic lymphocytic leukemia. CDR3s include the opening cysteine and the closing phenylalanine or tryptophan. D genes are given only for firm matches. Clone sizes are given selectively: once, few, many, or a class where the clone is expanded.

j_call v_call clone_size d_call cdr3_aa cdr3_nt
TRBJ2-7 TRBV11-1 . . CASSLLAAGPSYEQYF TGTGCCAGCAGCTTATTGGCTGCAGGACCCTCCTACGAGCAGTACTTC
TRBJ2-1 TRBV5-6 once . CASSTYNEQFF TGTGCCAGCAGCACATACAATGAGCAGTTCTTC
TRBJ1-3 TRBV30 . . CAWSVHRDSGNTIYF TGTGCCTGGAGTGTACACAGGGACTCTGGAAACACCATATATTTT
TRBJ2-7 TRBV15 . . CATSRGGRTYEQYF TGTGCCACCAGCAGGGGGGGCAGAACCTACGAGCAGTACTTC
TRBJ1-1 TRBV15 . . CATSRGGRENTEAFF TGTGCCACCAGCAGAGGCGGCAGGGAGAACACTGAAGCTTTCTTT
TRBJ2-7 TRBV5-6 . . CASSLGQRGTYEQYF TGTGCCAGCAGCTTGGGCCAGAGAGGAACCTACGAGCAGTACTTC
TRBJ2-1 TRBV9 . TRBD1 CASSVVPGGKNEQFF TGTGCCAGCAGCGTAGTCCCAGGGGGCAAAAATGAGCAGTTCTTC
TRBJ1-4 TRBV4-2 . . CASSFMTEKLFF TGTGCCAGCAGCTTCATGACGGAAAAACTGTTTTTT
TRBJ2-7 TRBV7-7 few TRBD2 CASSRQRGSSYEQYF TGTGCTAGCAGCCGCCAACGCGGGAGCTCCTACGAGCAGTACTTC
TRBJ2-1 TRBV15 . . CATSPPRSSTNEQFF TGTGCCACCAGCCCCCCTCGGAGCTCTACGAATGAGCAGTTCTTC
TRBJ1-2 TRBV2 . TRBD1 CASRGTGGVTGYTF TGTGCCAGCAGGGGGACAGGGGGCGTTACCGGCTACACCTTC
TRBJ2-6 TRBV14 . TRBD2 CASSPQRGGSSGANVLTF TGTGCCAGCAGCCCACAGCGGGGGGGGAGCTCTGGGGCCAACGTCCTGACTTTC
TRBJ2-5 TRBV5-6 . . CASSLDRGETQYF TGTGCCAGCAGCTTGGATAGGGGGGAGACCCAGTACTTC
TRBJ2-7 TRBV7-3 . TRBD1 CASSPRGRGRLAEQYF TGTGCCAGCAGCCCAAGGGGCAGGGGGCGGCTTGCCGAGCAGTACTTC
TRBJ1-4 TRBV5-1 once . CASSDRLLQGSTNEKLFF TGCGCCAGCAGCGATAGACTACTACAGGGTTCAACTAATGAAAAACTGTTTTTT
TRBJ2-3 TRBV6-1 . . CASSLATDTQYF TGTGCCAGCAGTCTAGCGACAGATACGCAGTATTTT
TRBJ2-1 TRBV5-1 . TRBD1 CASSPRTGMPYNEQFF TGCGCCAGCAGCCCCAGGACAGGGATGCCCTACAATGAGCAGTTCTTC
TRBJ2-1 TRBV6-1 once . CASRGGRVNEQFF TGTGCCAGCAGGGGGGGCAGGGTCAATGAGCAGTTCTTC
TRBJ1-1 TRBV7-6 . . CASSQLNTEAFF TGTGCCAGCAGCCAGCTTAACACTGAAGCTTTCTTT
TRBJ1-2 TRBV5-1 . . CASSLVTVPNYGYTF TGCGCCAGCAGCTTGGTTACAGTCCCTAACTATGGCTACACCTTC
TRBJ1-3 TRBV6-5 . . CASSPSGLGNTIYF TGTGCCAGCAGCCCCTCAGGACTCGGAAACACCATATATTTT
TRBJ2-7 TRBV28 . . CASSFSSGYDEQYF TGTGCCAGCAGTTTTTCGTCAGGGTACGACGAGCAGTACTTC
TRBJ1-1 TRBV14 . . CATIGGTEAFF TGTGCGACAATAGGGGGTACTGAAGCTTTCTTT
TRBJ1-2 TRBV4-3 . TRBD1 CASSQDKGLQGASGGYTF TGCGCCAGCAGCCAAGATAAGGGTTTACAGGGGGCGTCGGGTGGCTACACCTTC
TRBJ1-3 TRBV4-1 . . CASSQEGVPGNTIYF TGCGCCAGCAGCCAAGAGGGGGTACCTGGAAACACCATATATTTT
TRBJ1-1 TRBV6-1 . . CASILTGNTEAFF TGTGCCAGCATCCTAACGGGGAACACTGAAGCTTTCTTT
TRBJ1-2 TRBV27 . . CASSLQRAPSNYGYTF TGTGCCAGCAGTTTGCAACGTGCACCGTCTAACTATGGCTACACCTTC
TRBJ1-1 TRBV6-6 . . CASSLKDRTEAFF TGTGCCAGCAGTTTGAAAGACCGCACTGAAGCTTTCTTT
TRBJ2-6 TRBV5-1 . TRBD1 CASSIGQGAGANVLTF TGCGCCAGCAGCATCGGTCAGGGGGCTGGGGCCAACGTCCTGACTTTC
TRBJ1-2 TRBV19 . . CASSMGGAGGYTF TGTGCCAGTAGTATGGGGGGGGCCGGTGGCTACACCTTC
TRBJ1-2 TRBV7-9 . . CASSPWAWGGGYTF TGTGCCAGCAGCCCCTGGGCCTGGGGTGGTGGCTACACCTTC
TRBJ2-1 TRBV10-3 . TRBD1 CAISGQGDGSYNEQFF TGTGCCATCAGTGGACAGGGGGATGGGTCCTACAATGAGCAGTTCTTC
TRBJ2-7 TRBV2 . TRBD1 CASRPGQATYEQYF TGTGCCAGCAGGCCGGGACAGGCTACCTACGAGCAGTACTTC
TRBJ1-1 TRBV7-2 . . CASSLGTGMVAEAFF TGTGCCAGCAGCTTAGGTACGGGTATGGTGGCTGAAGCTTTCTTT
TRBJ1-4 TRBV10-3 . . CAISESVLREDEKLFF TGTGCCATCAGTGAGTCAGTCCTCAGGGAAGATGAAAAACTGTTTTTT
TRBJ2-4 TRBV7-2 . . CASSLAQKNIQYF TGTGCCAGCAGCTTAGCCCAGAAAAACATTCAGTACTTC
TRBJ1-1 TRBV5-1 . . CASTVRGGPEAFF TGCGCCAGCACCGTAAGGGGTGGCCCTGAAGCTTTCTTT
TRBJ1-5 TRBV27 few . CASSLRGQPQHF TGTGCCAGCAGTCTCAGGGGTCAGCCCCAGCATTTT
TRBJ2-5 TRBV14 . . CASSQSRQETQYF TGTGCCAGCAGCCAAAGTCGCCAAGAGACCCAGTACTTC
TRBJ1-2 TRBV7-9 . . CASSLASGRSYGYTF TGTGCCAGCAGCTTAGCGTCAGGCAGGAGCTATGGCTACACCTTC
TRBJ1-5 TRBV27 once TRBD1 CASSLRQGYSNQPQHF TGTGCCAGCAGTCTCCGACAGGGTTATAGCAATCAGCCCCAGCATTTT
TRBJ1-2 TRBV30 . TRBD1 CAWSGQGHGYTF TGTGCCTGGTCGGGACAGGGGCATGGCTACACCTTC
TRBJ1-5 TRBV5-1 . TRBD1 CASSLGQGPEPQHF TGCGCCAGCAGCTTGGGACAGGGGCCGGAGCCCCAGCATTTT
TRBJ2-1 TRBV9 . TRBD2 CASSVERGGRNEQFF TGTGCCAGCAGCGTAGAAAGGGGCGGGAGGAATGAGCAGTTCTTC